One sample yielded the 20 T cell receptor beta chains listed below, sequenced in a study of shared clonotypes between healthy human individuals. Repertoires were generated with immunoSEQ multiplex PCR, while TCRdb's copy carries only in-frame clones and drops some. The table includes millions of clones, 90% to 95% detected once. Positively selected for CCR7, the CD45RO-negative cells used as naive CD8 cells excluded terminally differentiated effector memory CD45RA+ cells. Input material: naive CD8+ T cells from PBMCs. The receptors originated from a young man in good health. Some clones in this sample may be carry-over from other donors' samples.

This clone occurred once. The V gene is TRBV21-1, the J gene TRBJ1-1; the table's D call, TRBD1, was not checked against the DNA. TRBV21-1 is flagged as a pseudogene. CDR3 length equals 19 residues. The DNA for the CDR3 is TGTGCCAGCAGCAAAGTCCCGGTGGGGAGTGCAGGGGTATGCACTGAAGCTTTCTTT. It specifies CASSKVPVGSAGVCTEAFF.

The chain combines TRBV29-1 with TRBJ2-1; D possibly corresponds to TRBD1 (6 bases). This CDR3 comprises 14 residues. Trimming removed 0 bases at V and 7 bases at J, with 13 bases between. Germline lookup yields CDR1 SQVTM and CDR2 ANQGSEA. CDR3 sequence: CSVEDRGRLNEQFF. The CDR3 DNA follows: TGCAGCGTTGAAGACAGGGGACGCCTTAATGAGCAGTTCTTC.

V and J are TRBV4-3 and TRBJ2-1; no reliable D call. The CDR3 runs 13 residues. Trimming pared 5 bases from V and 4 bases from J, leaving 9 bases between. In germline, CDR1 is LGHNA, CDR2 YSLEER. Here the CDR3 DNA reads TGCGCCAGCAGCTACGATACGTACAATGAGCAGTTCTTC. It encodes CASSYDTYNEQFF.

The rearrangement joins TRBV12-5 to TRBJ2-2; 9 nucleotides agree with TRBD1. The CDR3 runs to 16 residues. V dropped 4 bases and J dropped 6; count of bases not matched to a gene: 9. Germline V gives CDR1 LGHNT, CDR2 FRNRAP. The CDR3 sequence is CASGSSVTGGSGELFF. The DNA for the CDR3 is TGTGCTAGTGGTTCCTCGGTGACAGGGGGATCCGGGGAGCTGTTTTTT.

With regard to this clone: The same CDR3 is also encoded by other DNA sequences in this sample. This chain uses TRBV27 with TRBJ2-1, with 14 bases identical to TRBD2. Trimming removed 8 bases from V and 8 bases from J; junction bases left unmatched: 5. Germline V lookup: CDR1 MNHEY, CDR2 SMNVEV (reference sequence). This CDR3 is built from 14 residues. CDR3 loop: CASRLAGGPYEQFF. The CDR3 DNA is TGTGCCAGCCGACTAGCGGGAGGGCCCTATGAGCAGTTCTTC.

The V gene is TRBV15, the J gene TRBJ2-7; D gene uncertain. CDR3 length: 14 residues. Trimming shortened V by 0 bases and J by 3 bases, and 9 bases separated the two germline ends. Germline loops: CDR1 LNHNV, CDR2 YYDKDF (reference sequence). The CDR3 reads CATSRDLAHYEQYF. The CDR3 nucleotides are TGTGCCACCAGCAGAGACCTGGCACACTACGAGCAGTACTTC.

The chain joins TRBV27 to TRBJ1-2; D unresolved. The CDR3 is 14 amino acids. Trimming shortened V by 4 bases and J by 7 bases, and 16 bases separated the two germline ends. Germline V gene lookup returns CDR1 MNHEY and CDR2 SMNVEV (reference sequence). The CDR3 sequence: CASSSLPWVGGYTF. CDR3 in DNA: TGTGCCAGCAGTTCTTTACCATGGGTGGGTGGCTACACCTTC.

The chain recombines TRBV7-9 with TRBJ2-1, with 11 nucleotides matching TRBD2. The CDR3 has 15 amino acids. CDR1 and CDR2 from the germline V gene are SEHNR and FQNEAQ (reference sequence). V lost 0 bases, J lost 9 bases, and 4 bases stayed unmatched. CDR3 coding DNA: TGTGCCAGCAGCTTAGCTAGCGGGAGGGCCGGTGAGCAGTTCTTC. This gives the protein CASSLASGRAGEQFF.

The CDR3 here is CASSEAWDSSYEQYF. In DNA form, the CDR3 reads TGTGCCAGCAGTGAAGCGTGGGACAGCTCCTACGAGCAGTACTTC. The genes are TRBV6-1 and TRBJ2-7, with TRBD1 identical over 7 bases. Germline-derived CDR1 and CDR2 are MNHNS and SASEGT. V dropped 0 bases and J dropped 0; count of bases not matched to a gene: 2. The CDR3 is 15 amino acids.

The chain combines TRBV6-6 with TRBJ1-4, with D unresolved. From germline, CDR1 is MNHNY and CDR2 SVGAGI (reference sequence). Between the trimmed V and J ends, which lost 2 bases and 0 bases, there was a span of 7 bases. The CDR3 extends over 15 amino acids. CDR3 nucleotides: TGTGCCAGCAGTTACAAGTGGCCAACTAATGAAAAACTGTTTTTT. Protein product: CASSYKWPTNEKLFF.

The chain combines TRBV29-1 with TRBJ2-7; TRBD1 aligns across 7 bases. The CDR3 consists of 14 residues. The germline V gene has CDR1 SQVTM and CDR2 ANQGSEA. The trim removed 4 bases at V and 3 bases at J, leaving 9 bases unmatched. CDR3: CSVVWDSNLYEQYF. As DNA, the CDR3 is TGCAGCGTTGTTTGGGACAGCAACCTCTACGAGCAGTACTTC.

The chain has TRBV25-1 and TRBJ2-5; TRBD1 is a possible D gene (5 bases). With 2 bases removed from V and 3 bases from J, the gap between germline ends came to 13 bases. CDR1 and CDR2 (germline): MGHDK, SYGVNS. The CDR3 has 15 residues. CDR3 nucleotide sequence: TGTGCCAGCAGTGAACGCCTGGGGCCCAAAGAGACCCAGTACTTC. Translating gives CASSERLGPKETQYF.

The J gene is TRBJ2-7, the V gene TRBV9; perhaps TRBD2 as D (6 bases). The CDR3 extends over 13 amino acids. V was pared by 4 bases and J by 2 bases, with 10 bases between. Germline loops: CDR1 SGDLS, CDR2 YYNGEE. CDR3 loop: CASSTGTPYEQYF. In DNA form, the CDR3 reads TGTGCCAGCAGCACCGGGACTCCCTACGAGCAGTACTTC.

The V and J genes are TRBV11-2 and TRBJ2-7; D perhaps matches TRBD1 (5 bases). Trimming took 1 base from V and 3 from J, leaving 7 bases between them. CDR1 and CDR2 from the germline V gene are SGHAT and FQNNGV. This CDR3 comprises 13 residues. As DNA, the CDR3 is TGTGCCAGCAGCTTAGTGACAGTCTACGAGCAGTACTTC. Protein product: CASSLVTVYEQYF. The full variable domain, its missing parts supplied by reference TRBV11-2 and TRBJ2-7, is EAGVAQSPRYKIIEKRQSVAFWCNPISGHATLYWYQQILGQGPKLLIQFQNNGVVDDSQLPKDRFSAERLKGVDSTLKIQPAKLEDSAVYLCASSLVTVYEQYFGPGTRLTVT.

CDR3 in DNA: TGTGCCAGCAGATGGACAGGGGCGGGGGAGCAGTACTTC. Translating gives CASRWTGAGEQYF. The chain employs TRBV2 and TRBJ2-7, with 9 nucleotides matching TRBD1. The V gene's germline CDR1 is SNHLY and CDR2 FYNNEI. The trim removed 6 bases at V and 7 bases at J, leaving 7 bases unmatched. The CDR3 runs to 13 residues. Combining the CDR3 with reference TRBV2 and TRBJ2-7 gives the whole variable domain EPEVTQTPSHQVTQMGQEVILRCVPISNHLYFYWYRQILGQKVEFLVSFYNNEISEKSEIFDDQFSVERPDGSNFTLKIRSTKLEDSAMYFCASRWTGAGEQYFGPGTRLTVT.

V and J are TRBV4-1 and TRBJ2-1; 10 nucleotides align to TRBD1. V lost 5 bases, J lost 6 bases, and 7 bases stayed unmatched. The CDR3 runs to 15 residues. The germline V gene has CDR1 MGHRA and CDR2 YSYEKL. CDR3 sequence: CASSARGQGSNEQFF. In DNA, the CDR3 is TGCGCCAGCAGCGCTCGGGGACAGGGGTCCAATGAGCAGTTCTTC.

The genes are TRBV28 and TRBJ2-7; D may correspond to TRBD1 or TRBD2 (5 bases each). Germline V gene data show CDR1 as MDHEN and CDR2 as SYDVKM. The CDR3 contains 16 residues. Trimming shortened V by 5 bases and J by 7 bases, and 24 bases separated the two germline ends. CDR3 amino acids: CASSLRQRILVGEQYF. The CDR3 DNA reads TGTGCCAGCAGTCTCCGACAGCGGATCCTGGTGGGAGAGCAGTACTTC.

This clone was observed a single time. This specimen includes other DNA sequences encoding the same CDR3. Written as DNA, the CDR3 is TGTGCCAGCAGTCCAGGGGCCGCAACTAATGAAAAACTGTTTTTT. It encodes CASSPGAATNEKLFF. The chain has TRBV7-9 and TRBJ1-4, with D possibly matching TRBD1 (6 bases). CDR1 SEHNR and CDR2 FQNEAQ come from the germline V gene (reference sequence). The CDR3 spans 15 residues. V was shortened by 6 bases and J by 0 bases, with 11 bases between the two germline ends. Full variable domain (remainder filled in from reference TRBV7-9 and TRBJ1-4): DTGVSQNPRHKITKRGQNVTFRCDPISEHNRLYWYRQTLGQGPEFLTYFQNEAQLEKSRLLSDRFSAERPKGSFSTLEIQRTEQGDSAMYLCASSPGAATNEKLFFGSGTQLSVL.

V usage is TRBV27 and J usage is TRBJ2-7, with TRBD1 as a possible D gene (6 bases). The CDR3 has 14 amino acids. Germline V lookup: CDR1 MNHEY, CDR2 SMNVEV (reference sequence). V shed 2 bases and J shed 3 bases, with 11 bases lying between them. The CDR3 DNA follows: TGTGCCAGCAGTTTACGGGCAGGGGACTACGAGCAGTACTTC. Translating it yields CASSLRAGDYEQYF.

The CDR3 sequence: CASSESRFTSSYEQYF. CDR3 coding DNA: TGTGCCAGCAGTGAATCCCGTTTCACGAGCTCCTACGAGCAGTACTTC. J is TRBJ2-7 and V is TRBV6-1; D is unresolved. Trimming took off 2 bases at V and 0 bases at J, with 14 bases between the two ends. Germline CDR1 and CDR2: MNHNS and SASEGT. There are 16 residues in the CDR3.